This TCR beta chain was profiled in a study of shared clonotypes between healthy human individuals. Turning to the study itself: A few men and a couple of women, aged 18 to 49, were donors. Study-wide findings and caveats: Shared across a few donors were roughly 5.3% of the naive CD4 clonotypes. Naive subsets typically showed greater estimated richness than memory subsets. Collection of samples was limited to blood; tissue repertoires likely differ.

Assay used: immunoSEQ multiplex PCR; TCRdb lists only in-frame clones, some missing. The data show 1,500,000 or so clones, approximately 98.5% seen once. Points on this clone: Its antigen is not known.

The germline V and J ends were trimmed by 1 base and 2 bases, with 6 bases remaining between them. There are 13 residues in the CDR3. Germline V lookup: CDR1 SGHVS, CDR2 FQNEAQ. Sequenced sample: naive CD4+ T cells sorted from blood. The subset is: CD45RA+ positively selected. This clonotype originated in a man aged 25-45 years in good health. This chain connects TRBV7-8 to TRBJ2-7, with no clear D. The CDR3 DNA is TGTGCCAGCAGCTTAGGGGTACCCTACGAGCAGTACTTC. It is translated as CASSLGVPYEQYF.